Listed below are T cell receptor beta chains from one sample, sequenced in a study of shared clonotypes between healthy human individuals. Using immunoSEQ multiplex PCR, the repertoire was profiled, and TCRdb retains in-frame clones only, with some absent. In the table there are 650,000 to 700,000 clones, around 90% of which are singletons. The sample comprised memory CD8+ T cells from PBMCs. The receptors derive from a young man in good health. Some clones in this sample may be carry-over from other donors' samples. Both conserved end residues are part of each CDR3. Fields, in order: CDR3 DNA, CDR3 protein, clone size, J gene, D gene, V gene. D genes are given only for firm matches. Clone size is shown for a subset of rows, as once, few, many or a class of expanded clone.

cdr3_nt: TGCGCCAGCAGCCAAAGACCCGGGACTGGATCCTACGAGCAGTACTTC
cdr3_aa: CASSQRPGTGSYEQYF
clone_size: -
j_call: TRBJ2-7
d_call: -
v_call: TRBV4-1

cdr3_nt: TGTGCCAGCAGTCGACTCAGTCACACTGAAGCTTTCTTT
cdr3_aa: CASSRLSHTEAFF
clone_size: -
j_call: TRBJ1-1
d_call: -
v_call: TRBV6-1

cdr3_nt: TGTGCCAGCAGTGAAGCTTTGCGAAGGGAGGAAAAACTGTTTTTT
cdr3_aa: CASSEALRREEKLFF
clone_size: -
j_call: TRBJ1-4
d_call: -
v_call: TRBV6-1

cdr3_nt: TGTGCCAGCAGAGCTACCTACGAGCAGTACTTC
cdr3_aa: CASRATYEQYF
clone_size: -
j_call: TRBJ2-7
d_call: -
v_call: TRBV2

cdr3_nt: TGTGCCAGCACCCCAAGGGGCAGGATAGACGGGACTAGCGGGAGCAGGCAGTATTTT
cdr3_aa: CASTPRGRIDGTSGSRQYF
clone_size: -
j_call: TRBJ2-3
d_call: TRBD2
v_call: TRBV28

cdr3_nt: TGTGCCAGCAGTCACCCGATCCCAACAGGAAACCAAGAGACCCAGTACTTC
cdr3_aa: CASSHPIPTGNQETQYF
clone_size: once
j_call: TRBJ2-5
d_call: -
v_call: TRBV27

cdr3_nt: TGTGCCAGCAGTCTCATACAGAGCTCCTACAATGAGCAGTTCTTC
cdr3_aa: CASSLIQSSYNEQFF
clone_size: -
j_call: TRBJ2-1
d_call: -
v_call: TRBV28

cdr3_nt: TGTGCCAGCTCAGCGTGGGGGGGCAACACTGAAGCTTTCTTT
cdr3_aa: CASSAWGGNTEAFF
clone_size: -
j_call: TRBJ1-1
d_call: -
v_call: TRBV19

cdr3_nt: TGTGCCAGCAGTTTAACGGGCTCCCGACGGGAGACCCAGTACTTC
cdr3_aa: CASSLTGSRRETQYF
clone_size: -
j_call: TRBJ2-5
d_call: -
v_call: TRBV27

cdr3_nt: TGCGCCAGCAGCTTGGGACAGGGCCAAAACATTCAGTACTTC
cdr3_aa: CASSLGQGQNIQYF
clone_size: -
j_call: TRBJ2-4
d_call: TRBD1
v_call: TRBV5-1

cdr3_nt: TGTGCCAGCAGCTCACTGGGGACTAGCGGGAGGGCTCGAGAGACCCAGTACTTC
cdr3_aa: CASSSLGTSGRARETQYF
clone_size: -
j_call: TRBJ2-5
d_call: TRBD2
v_call: TRBV7-9